The rows below give T cell receptor beta chains drawn from one sample of a study of blood T cells in healthy people across ages. TCRdb recomputed calls from the 5' RACE reads with MiXCR, one row per CDR3 protein. This table has hundreds of thousands of distinct CDR3 sequences, 47% appearing once. The sample comprised blood. Every receptor here comes from a man older than 75 in good health. The CDR3 runs from the conserved cysteine through the conserved F or W. A D gene is named only where the DNA matches it firmly. Clone size is not always given. Where it is, it says once, few, many or a class for expanded clones.

>TRBJ2-1|few|TRBV29-1|TRBD1
CSVGQGGGNEQFF
TGCAGCGTTGGACAGGGGGGTGGCAATGAGCAGTTCTTC
>TRBJ2-7|-|TRBV4-1|TRBD1
CASSQDPDREKQYF
TGCGCCAGCAGCCAAGACCCGGACAGGGAGAAGCAGTACTTC
>TRBJ2-1|few|TRBV7-9|TRBD2
CATEETSGTNEQFF
TGTGCCACCGAGGAGACTAGCGGGACAAATGAGCAGTTCTTC
>TRBJ2-7|many|TRBV6-5|TRBD2
CASKGAGVNEQYF
TGTGCCAGCAAGGGAGCGGGAGTGAACGAGCAGTACTTC
>TRBJ2-5|-|TRBV7-6|TRBD2
CASASGAFPAQYF
TGTGCCAGTGCTAGCGGGGCCTTCCCGGCCCAGTACTTC
>TRBJ2-7|-|TRBV6-6|-
CASSRASGTESYEQYF
TGTGCCAGCAGTCGCGCCTCCGGGACGGAGAGCTACGAGCAGTACTTC
>TRBJ2-3|-|TRBV4-2|-
CASSPMGPEDTQYF
TGTGCCAGCAGCCCTATGGGACCCGAAGATACGCAGTATTTT
>TRBJ1-5|-|TRBV20-1|TRBD1
CSASGQGGRNQPQHF
TGCAGTGCTAGCGGACAGGGAGGGAGAAATCAGCCCCAGCATTTT
>TRBJ2-1|-|TRBV20-1|-
CSARDSPILNEQFF
TGCAGTGCTAGAGATAGTCCCATCTTGAATGAGCAGTTCTTC
>TRBJ2-1|few|TRBV29-1|TRBD2
CSVGGGTSGYNEQFF
TGCAGCGTTGGAGGCGGGACTAGCGGGTACAATGAGCAGTTCTTC
>TRBJ1-4|-|TRBV20-1|-
CSARREKLFF
TGCAGTGCTAGACGCGAAAAACTGTTTTTT
>TRBJ2-3|-|TRBV5-6|-
CASSVVVADTQYF
TGTGCCAGCAGCGTGGTCGTCGCAGATACGCAGTATTTT
>TRBJ2-1|-|TRBV15|TRBD2
CATSSPWALAGQNNEQFF
TGTGCCACCAGCAGTCCCTGGGCCCTAGCGGGACAAAACAATGAGCAGTTCTTC
>TRBJ1-2|few|TRBV5-1|TRBD1
CASSFGTGANYGYTF
TGCGCCAGCAGCTTTGGGACAGGAGCAAACTATGGCTACACCTTC
>TRBJ2-7|-|TRBV7-2|TRBD2
CASSRGLAVGSGEQYF
TGTGCCAGTAGCCGGGGACTAGCGGTAGGCTCGGGCGAGCAGTACTTC
>TRBJ2-7|-|TRBV6-2/TRBV6-3|TRBD1
CASRKGQGGVYEQYF
TGTGCCAGCAGAAAAGGACAGGGGGGCGTATACGAGCAGTACTTC
>TRBJ1-2|-|TRBV25-1|TRBD1
CASSEPGQGQDYGYTF
TGTGCCAGCAGTGAACCCGGACAGGGCCAGGACTATGGCTACACCTTC
>TRBJ1-6|few|TRBV6-5|TRBD1
CASSTPGQINSPLHF
TGTGCCAGCAGCACCCCGGGACAGATTAATTCACCCCTCCACTTT
>TRBJ2-7|once|TRBV7-2|TRBD2
CASSPRTSGRTYEQYF
TGTGCCAGCAGCCCAAGGACTAGCGGGAGGACCTACGAGCAGTACTTC
>TRBJ2-1|few|TRBV20-1|-
CSASRDKPGSYNEQFF
TGCAGTGCTAGCCGGGACAAACCTGGTTCCTACAATGAGCAGTTCTTC
>TRBJ2-7|few|TRBV7-3|-
CASSPSWCVTYEQYF
TGTGCCAGCAGCCCTAGTTGGTGCGTTACCTACGAGCAGTACTTC
>TRBJ2-7|-|TRBV6-5|TRBD1
CASSYSRRARPGQGSYNEQYF
TGTGCCAGCAGTTACTCGAGGCGGGCCCGCCCAGGACAGGGATCCTACAATGAGCAGTACTTC
>TRBJ2-1|-|TRBV9|-
CASSAPGANSYNEQFF
TGTGCCAGCAGCGCCCCAGGGGCCAACTCCTACAATGAGCAGTTCTTC
>TRBJ2-3|once|TRBV28|TRBD1
CASRGDRVGISNQPQYF
TGTGCCAGCAGGGGAGACAGGGTGGGAATTAGCAATCAGCCCCAGTATTTT
>TRBJ1-2|-|TRBV7-9|TRBD1
CASSLDGTGNGYTF
TGTGCCAGCAGCTTAGATGGGACAGGGAACGGCTACACCTTC
>TRBJ2-7|few|TRBV29-1|TRBD2
CSVSQRGYEQYF
TGCAGCGTCTCCCAGCGGGGCTACGAGCAGTACTTC
>TRBJ2-1|many|TRBV7-9|-
CASSSVSSSYNEQFF
TGTGCCAGCAGCTCAGTTAGTAGCTCCTACAATGAGCAGTTCTTC
>TRBJ1-2|-|TRBV7-9|TRBD1
CASSLSGTGGTGYGYTF
TGTGCCAGCAGCTTGTCCGGGACAGGGGGAACTGGCTATGGCTACACCTTC
>TRBJ2-2|many|TRBV6-6|TRBD1
CASSRQGTGELFF
TGTGCCAGCAGCAGACAGGGGACCGGGGAGCTGTTTTTT
>TRBJ2-3|few|TRBV4-3|-
CASSQDIGRSGSDTQYF
TGCGCCAGCAGCCAAGACATTGGCAGGTCAGGGTCAGATACGCAGTATTTT
>TRBJ2-7|-|TRBV18|TRBD2
CASSLDLAAVNEQYF
TGTGCCAGCTCACTGGATCTAGCGGCTGTTAACGAGCAGTACTTC
>TRBJ2-5|few|TRBV11-2|TRBD1
CASSPYPSRGRGETQYF
TGTGCCAGCAGCCCTTACCCAAGCAGGGGGCGCGGAGAGACCCAGTACTTC
>TRBJ2-7|few|TRBV7-3|-
CASSFDGTSYEQYF
TGTGCCAGCAGCTTCGACGGGACCTCCTACGAGCAGTACTTC
>TRBJ2-2|-|TRBV6-6|-
CAGSSTNTGELFF
TGTGCCGGCAGTTCGACGAACACCGGGGAGCTGTTTTTT
>TRBJ1-2|many|TRBV29-1|-
CSVEIFSLNYGYTF
TGCAGCGTTGAGATCTTCAGTCTTAACTATGGCTACACCTTC
>TRBJ2-5|many|TRBV29-1|-
CSVARDSAETQYF
TGCAGCGTTGCCAGGGATTCAGCAGAGACCCAGTACTTC
>TRBJ2-3|-|TRBV7-3|TRBD2
CASSSYPGRAQYF
TGTGCCAGCAGCTCCTATCCCGGGAGGGCGCAGTATTTT
>TRBJ2-5|-|TRBV5-5|-
CASSLGEVPQETQYF
TGTGCCAGCAGCTTGGGTGAGGTCCCACAAGAGACCCAGTACTTC
>TRBJ1-1|-|TRBV7-2|-
CASSSEQGLNTEAFF
TGTGCCAGCAGCAGCGAACAGGGTTTGAACACTGAAGCTTTCTTT
>TRBJ2-1|-|TRBV4-1|TRBD1
CASSPSWDSPRFF
TGCGCCAGCAGCCCGTCGTGGGACAGCCCACGGTTCTTC
>TRBJ2-1|few|TRBV7-2|TRBD2
CASSLARWTSGNNEQFF
TGTGCCAGCAGCTTAGCGCGTTGGACTAGCGGGAACAATGAGCAGTTCTTC
>TRBJ2-7|-|TRBV12-3/TRBV12-4|TRBD2
CASSFGSGRAKYEQYF
TGTGCCAGCAGTTTTGGTAGCGGGAGGGCCAAGTACGAGCAGTACTTC
>TRBJ2-1|-|TRBV29-1|TRBD1
CSVEGGEGQGADEQFF
TGCAGCGTTGAAGGTGGCGAAGGACAGGGGGCAGATGAGCAGTTCTTC
>TRBJ2-7|-|TRBV18|-
CASSLSALSYEQYF
TGTGCCAGCTCTCTTAGCGCCCTCTCCTACGAGCAGTACTTC
>TRBJ2-3|many|TRBV6-5|-
CASSYQSRGGLADTQYF
TGTGCCAGCAGTTATCAATCGAGGGGGGGGCTTGCAGATACGCAGTATTTT
>TRBJ2-7|-|TRBV30|TRBD1
CAWSKTGGYEQYF
TGTGCCTGGAGCAAAACAGGGGGCTACGAGCAGTACTTC
>TRBJ2-6|-|TRBV6-2/TRBV6-3|-
CASDGGSGANVLTF
TGTGCCAGCGATGGGGGTTCTGGGGCCAACGTCCTGACTTTC
>TRBJ2-7|-|TRBV13|TRBD2
CACSPRTRSEQYF
TGTGCCTGCAGCCCACGGACTAGATCCGAGCAGTACTTC
>TRBJ2-5|many|TRBV9|-
CASSVGTGGPETQYF
TGTGCCAGCAGCGTAGGAACTGGTGGGCCAGAGACCCAGTACTTC
>TRBJ1-6|few|TRBV6-6|-
CAGSPGTADYNSPLHF
TGTGCCGGCAGTCCCGGGACGGCGGATTATAATTCACCCCTCCACTTT
>TRBJ2-3|-|TRBV14|TRBD2
CASSPAGGFAMDTQYF
TGTGCCAGCAGCCCAGCGGGGGGTTTCGCGATGGATACGCAGTATTTT
>TRBJ2-5|many|TRBV6-5|-
CASSPTRGLHEETQYF
TGTGCCAGCAGCCCCACCAGGGGACTTCATGAGGAGACCCAGTACTTC
>TRBJ2-7|-|TRBV12-3/TRBV12-4|TRBD2
CASTPGTSVNEQYF
TGTGCCAGCACACCGGGGACTAGCGTCAACGAGCAGTACTTC
>TRBJ2-1|-|TRBV6-6|TRBD1
CAGYQGARGVRVNEQFF
TGTGCCGGCTACCAGGGGGCAAGGGGTGTACGTGTGAATGAGCAGTTCTTC
>TRBJ2-1|few|TRBV4-3|-
CASSQNRDNEQFF
TGCGCCAGCAGCCAAAATCGGGACAATGAGCAGTTCTTC
>TRBJ1-1|-|TRBV10-3|-
CAISESDRTNTEAFF
TGTGCCATCAGTGAGTCTGACAGAACAAACACTGAAGCTTTCTTT
>TRBJ2-1|few|TRBV12-3/TRBV12-4|-
CASSDWALNNEQFF
TGTGCCAGCAGTGACTGGGCCTTGAACAATGAGCAGTTCTTC
>TRBJ2-1|few|TRBV2|-
CASSRLVASYNEQFF
TGTGCCAGCAGCAGACTAGTCGCCTCCTACAATGAGCAGTTCTTC